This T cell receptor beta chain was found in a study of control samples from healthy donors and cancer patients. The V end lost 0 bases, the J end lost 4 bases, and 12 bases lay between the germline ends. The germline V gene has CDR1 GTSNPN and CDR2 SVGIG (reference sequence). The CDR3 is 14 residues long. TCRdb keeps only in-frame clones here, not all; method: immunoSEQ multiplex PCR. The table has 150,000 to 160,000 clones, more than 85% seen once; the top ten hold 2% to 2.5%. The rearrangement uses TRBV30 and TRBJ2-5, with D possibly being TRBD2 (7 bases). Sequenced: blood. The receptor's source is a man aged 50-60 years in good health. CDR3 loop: CAWSVQGGRETQYF. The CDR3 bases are TGTGCCTGGAGTGTACAGGGAGGGAGAGAGACCCAGTACTTC.